Below, one T cell receptor (beta chain) is given with its context. These data originate in a study of response to subunit inactivated influenza vaccine. The CDR3 contains 15 residues. Germline CDR1 SGHRS, CDR2 YFSETQ. V was clipped by 1 base and J by 6 bases, with 15 bases between them. TCRdb reprocessed the RT-PCR reads via MiXCR and lists one record per CDR3 protein. Altogether 500,000 to 750,000 distinct CDR3 sequences are present, approximately 14% being singletons, with the ten largest covering around 10%. This chain links TRBV5-1 with TRBJ2-3, with TRBD2 as a possible D gene (5 bases). Sequencing was performed on PBMCs from blood, taken roughly 13 days after vaccination. The source of this sequence is a man over 45 who received an inactivated influenza vaccine. This CDR3 reads CASSLLGGSGDTQYF. The CDR3 DNA reads TGCGCCAGCAGCTTGTTAGGTGGGAGCGGCGATACGCAGTATTTT.